One sample yielded the 17 T cell receptor beta chains listed below, sequenced in a study of tissue T cells after allogeneic stem cell transplantation. Time point reported: mouse harvest day 14 after allogeneic transplant. The graft held 10^6 splenic CD5+ T cells and 10^7 T-cell-depleted bone marrow cells. Profiling relied on immunoSEQ multiplex PCR, and the TCRdb table lists in-frame clones only, not all of them. The sample includes hundreds of clones, about 44% of them seen just once. The sequenced material came from spleen. The origin of the receptors is a female BALB/c mouse given C57BL/6 T cells with graft-versus-host disease after an allogeneic hematopoietic cell transplant.

Of note for this clone: Each gene name is a mouse one. Read data end 1 residue before the CDR3 end; the end is taken from the germline J gene. The chain carries TRBV1 and TRBJ2-4; 10 bases fit TRBD2. J lost 1 base, V lost 3 bases, and 1 base had no gene match. The CDR3 length is 15 residues. Germline V gene data show CDR1 as NSQYPW and CDR2 as LRSPGD (reference sequence). The covered CDR3 bases are TGCACCTGCAGTGCCGGACTGGGGGGTCAAAACACCTTGTAC. Protein product: CTCSAGLGGQNTLY. The full CDR3 is CTCSAGLGGQNTLYF.

Within the sample, this clone is hyperexpanded. Mouse names are used for the genes. Sequencing ends 1 residue short of the CDR3 end; the germline J gene provides the rest. V and J are TRBV14 and TRBJ2-7; D is possibly TRBD1 (5 bases). The CDR3 has 12 residues. Between the trimmed V and J ends, which lost 2 bases and 4 bases, there was a span of 7 bases. The germline V gene encodes CDR1 SGHDT and CDR2 FRDEAV. The sequenced part of the CDR3 DNA is TGTGCCAGCAGTTTGGAGGGGTATGAACAGTAC. Translated: CASSLEGYEQY. The whole CDR3 region reads CASSLEGYEQYF.

This clone was seen only a few times. All gene names here are mouse names. The read ends 1 residue before the CDR3 terminus; that terminus is restored from the germline J gene. The chain couples TRBV24 to TRBJ2-7, with TRBD2 matching 7 bases. The V segment lost 0 bases and the J segment 6 bases; nucleotides outside the gene matches: 2. The CDR3 runs to 13 residues. The germline gives CDR1 KGHTA, CDR2 FRNEEI. The CDR3 region is CASSLYWGVEQYF. The DNA read from the CDR3 is TGTGCCAGCAGTCTGTATTGGGGGGTTGAACAGTAC.

This clone was counted between two and nine times. Gene names and germline refer to mouse. The CDR3 is cut off 1 residue early in the read; its end comes from the germline J gene. This chain uses TRBV2 with TRBJ1-2; D call uncertain. V lost 4 bases and J 5 bases, leaving 5 bases between the germline ends. CDR1 is LGHNA and CDR2 is YSYQKL in the germline V gene. The CDR3 length is 11 residues. CDR3 sequence reads: CASSPGSDYTF. The sequenced part of the CDR3 DNA is TGTGCCAGCAGCCCGGGATCCGACTACACC.

This clone is categorized as large (0.1 to 1%). Here the gene names and germline are mouse. Sequencing ends 1 residue short of the CDR3 end; the germline J gene provides the rest. The gene calls are TRBV2 and TRBJ2-4, with 8 nucleotides matching TRBD2. Germline CDR1 is LGHNA and CDR2 is YSYQKL. V lost 0 bases to trimming and J lost 0 bases; unmatched junction nucleotides: 11. This CDR3 has 19 amino acids. This CDR3 is CASSQDPSGWGASQNTLYF. The CDR3 bases that were read are TGTGCCAGCAGCCAAGACCCCTCGGGCTGGGGGGCTAGTCAAAACACCTTGTAC.

About this clone: Any gene name here is a mouse gene name. The CDR3 end falls 1 residue outside the read, so it is completed with the germline J gene. The chain combines TRBV4 with TRBJ1-4, with 7 nucleotides matching TRBD1. The CDR3 totals 15 residues. V lost 5 bases to trimming and J lost 3 bases; unmatched junction nucleotides: 6. CDR1 is LGHDT, CDR2 YNNKQL, per germline (reference sequence). This chain's CDR3 is CASSDRDRTNERLFF. Incomplete CDR3 DNA: TGTGCCAGCAGCGACCGGGACAGAACCAACGAAAGATTATTT.

As for this clone: Genes and germline are mouse. The CDR3 end falls 1 residue outside the read, so it is completed with the germline J gene. This chain connects TRBV19 to TRBJ1-4; perhaps TRBD1 as D (5 bases). Germline-derived CDR1 and CDR2 are FNHDT and SITEND (reference sequence). The CDR3 is 17 residues long. The V end was cut by 2 bases, the J end by 0 bases, with 14 bases between. CDR3 protein: CASSMVPQGVSNERLFF. The CDR3 bases that were read are TGTGCCAGCAGTATGGTCCCCCAGGGAGTTTCCAACGAAAGATTATTT.

Comment on this clone: Gene names follow the mouse nomenclature. The read stops 1 residue short of the end of the CDR3; the missing end is completed from the germline J gene. This chain connects TRBV14 to TRBJ1-6; TRBD1 is a possible D gene (6 bases). TRBJ1-6 is an ORF for which the function is uncertain. The CDR3 has 14 amino acids. Germline CDR1 SGHDT, CDR2 FRDEAV. Trimming took 1 base from V and 6 from J, leaving 8 bases between them. CDR3 loop: CASSFGGGNSPLYF. Partial CDR3 DNA: TGTGCCAGCAGTTTCGGGGGCGGTAATTCGCCCCTCTAC.

On this clone itself: Mouse gene names and germline throughout. The CDR3 end is not reached by the read, which stops 1 residue before it; the germline J gene fills it in. V gene TRBV5 combines with J gene TRBJ1-6, with D unclear. TRBJ1-6 is filed as an ORF, its function uncertain. V gave up 0 bases and J gave up 0 bases, with 3 bases separating them. CDR1 and CDR2 from the germline V gene are LGHNA and YNLKQL (reference sequence). CDR3 length: 15 amino acids. The CDR3: CASSQENSYNSPLYF. The CDR3 bases that were read are TGTGCCAGCAGCCAAGAGAATTCCTATAATTCGCCCCTCTAC.

By sample share, this clone is hyperexpanded (1% or more). Mouse germline and gene names are used. The read falls 1 residue short of the CDR3 end, and the missing part is taken from the germline J gene. The J gene is TRBJ2-7, the V gene TRBV13-2; D call uncertain. This CDR3 has 12 residues. Germline V CDR1 and CDR2: NNHNN, SYGAGS (reference sequence). V was trimmed by 5 bases and J by 0 bases, leaving 6 bases between them. The part of the CDR3 DNA that was read is TGTGCCAGCGGCGGGGTCTCCTATGAACAGTAC. Translated, it gives CASGGVSYEQY. The CDR3 in its entirety is CASGGVSYEQYF.

A word on this clone: Gene names follow the mouse nomenclature. The read falls 1 residue short of the CDR3 end, and the missing part is taken from the germline J gene. The chain employs TRBV29 and TRBJ1-2, with 7 bases lining up with TRBD1. This CDR3 region has 15 residues. Per the germline V gene, CDR1 is MSHET and CDR2 is SYDVDS. J was trimmed by 4 bases and V by 0 bases; bases with no gene match: 5. The covered CDR3 bases are TGTGCTAGCAGTTTATCAGGGGGCGCAGGCTCCGACTACACC. Translating it yields CASSLSGGAGSDYT. The CDR3 in full is CASSLSGGAGSDYTF.

This clone was counted only a few times. Gene and germline names: mouse. The read terminates 1 residue before the CDR3 end, so the remaining end is supplied by the germline J gene. The chain uses TRBV13-3 and TRBJ2-7, with D maybe TRBD1 (6 bases). The CDR3 runs 11 residues. Germline CDR1 reads NNHDY; CDR2 reads SYVADS. Trimming shortened V by 7 bases and J by 1 base, and 6 bases separated the two germline ends. Incomplete CDR3 DNA: TGTGCCAGCGGGACATCCTATGAACAGTAC. It encodes CASGTSYEQY. The full CDR3 protein is CASGTSYEQYF.

This clone has only a few counts. Gene names are the mouse ones. The read terminates 1 residue ahead of where the CDR3 ends, so the germline J gene completes it. This rearrangement joins TRBV26 to TRBJ2-7; no clear D gene. Germline CDR1 and CDR2: KGHPV and FQNQEV (reference sequence). V was pared by 2 bases and J by 4 bases, with 6 bases between. This CDR3 region has 12 residues. CDR3 residues: CASSLIRYEQYF. The DNA read from the CDR3 is TGTGCCAGCAGTCTGATCAGGTATGAACAGTAC.

With regard to this clone: Mouse names are used for the genes. The missing CDR3 end, 1 residue past where the read stops, is filled in from the germline J gene. This rearrangement joins TRBV15 to TRBJ2-1, with 7 bases aligning to TRBD1. CDR1 is SGHND, CDR2 FRSKSL, per germline. This CDR3 is built from 13 residues. V gave up 5 bases and J gave up 4 bases; unmatched junction bases: 2. The CDR3 DNA, read in part, is TGTGCCAGCAGTCGACAGGGTTATGCTGAGCAGTTC. This encodes CASSRQGYAEQF. The whole CDR3 sequence is CASSRQGYAEQFF.

On this clone: The genes and germline here are from mouse. The sequenced fragment ends 1 residue before the CDR3 boundary, so the rest is inferred from the germline J gene. V and J are TRBV13-3 and TRBJ1-1; TRBD1 is a possible D gene (5 bases). Germline V lookup: CDR1 NNHDY, CDR2 SYVADS. With 4 bases removed from V and 1 base from J, the gap between germline ends came to 17 bases. CDR3 size: 16 residues. The DNA read from the CDR3 is TGTGCCAGCAGTATGGCAGAGAGGGGCATAAACACAGAAGTCTTC. Protein: CASSMAERGINTEVF. The whole CDR3 protein is CASSMAERGINTEVFF.

The sample holds a few counts of this clone. Gene names follow the mouse nomenclature. The sequenced fragment ends 1 residue before the CDR3 boundary, so the rest is inferred from the germline J gene. This chain uses TRBV2 with TRBJ2-2, with a weak D call TRBD2 (6 bases). Trimming pared 0 bases from V and 1 base from J, leaving 6 bases between. The CDR3 runs 15 residues. The germline gives CDR1 LGHNA, CDR2 YSYQKL. The CDR3 sequence: CASSQELGNTGQLYF. CDR3 bases read: TGTGCCAGCAGCCAAGAACTGGGAAACACCGGGCAGCTCTAC.

This clone was picked up a small number of times. The listed genes are named as in mouse. Sequencing ends 1 residue short of the CDR3 end; the germline J gene provides the rest. J is TRBJ2-7 and V is TRBV3; TRBD2 aligns across 9 bases. The CDR3 totals 15 residues. V lost 2 bases and J lost 0; bases outside the gene matches: 2. Germline V CDR1 and CDR2: SNHLY, FYNGKV (reference sequence). Incomplete CDR3 DNA: TGTGCCAGCAGCTTAACCTGGGGGGGCTCCTATGAACAGTAC. It yields the protein CASSLTWGGSYEQY. The entire CDR3 protein reads CASSLTWGGSYEQYF.